This T cell receptor (beta chain) was recorded in a study of cytomegalovirus exposure and HLA in healthy donors. Study in general: Some 85 million unique TCRs, all from HLA-typed donors, were included in an early release of the data.

Study-wide points: Most sequenced TCRs were rare (though some public TCRs occurred in many donors). The authors later linked a missense DCLRE1C variant to TCR beta V- and J-gene trimming. In vitro checks showed that a few CMV-associated chains really do target CMV antigens.

The CDR3 has 16 residues. The ends were cut back, 2 bases at V and 7 bases at J, with 18 bases in the middle. Germline V gene data show CDR1 as KGHSH and CDR2 as LQKENI. Of note for this clone: What it recognizes is unknown.

Primers: 60 Vbeta forward and 13 Jbeta reverse. Method: immunoSEQ multiplex PCR; TCRdb's copy keeps in-frame clones and lacks some. The table shows around 160,000 clones, with approximately 88% occurring only once. The rearrangement uses TRBV18 and TRBJ1-5; D uncertain. The sample consisted of PBMCs. This TCR derives from a woman aged 18-29 years in good health and CMV-seronegative. The CDR3 sequence: CASSPKDGRRGQPQHF. As DNA, the CDR3 is TGTGCCAGCTCACCAAAGGACGGACGACGGGGACAGCCCCAGCATTTT.